The 30 T cell receptor beta chains below come from one sample, sequenced in a study of blood T cell repertoires in COVID-19. Clones were read by immunoSEQ multiplex PCR, and TCRdb kept only the in-frame ones, dropping some. Of about 260,000 clones in the sample, 86% were seen once. Sample: peripheral blood. These receptors all stem from a man aged 35 to 55 who had recovered from COVID-19.

This clone was detected only a few times. The chain combines TRBV4-3 with TRBJ2-3; 10 bases are shared with TRBD2. From germline, CDR1 is LGHNA and CDR2 YSLEER. The CDR3 totals 15 residues. J was trimmed by 1 base and V by 8 bases; bases with no gene match: 6. The CDR3 is CASSVAGGRTDTQYF. The CDR3 DNA sequence: TGCGCCAGCTCCGTAGCGGGGGGTCGCACAGATACGCAGTATTTT.

This clone was picked up one time. Here the CDR3 reads CASSSRTGSSNQPQHF. The CDR3 DNA reads TGTGCCAGCAGCTCGCGGACAGGATCTAGCAATCAGCCCCAGCATTTT. V usage is TRBV5-8 and J usage is TRBJ1-5; the match to TRBD1 covers 7 bases. CDR1 and CDR2 from the germline V gene are SGHTS and YDEGEE. V gave up 3 bases and J gave up 0 bases; unmatched junction bases: 6. This CDR3 has 16 residues.

The count of this clone is one. This chain uses TRBV7-8 with TRBJ2-7; a possible D gene is TRBD1 (6 bases). V was shortened by 7 bases and J by 0 bases, with 13 bases between the two germline ends. CDR3 size: 14 residues. Germline loops: CDR1 SGHVS, CDR2 FQNEAQ. The CDR3 DNA reads TGTGCCAGCAACCCCAACAGGGACTCCTACGAGCAGTACTTC. It translates to CASNPNRDSYEQYF.

Of note for this clone: This same CDR3 is encoded by further DNA sequences in the sample. The chain links TRBV11-2 to TRBJ2-7, with D possibly TRBD2 on 5 matching bases. V lost 5 bases, J lost 2 bases, and 10 bases lay in between. This CDR3 has 13 residues. The germline CDR1 and CDR2 sequences are SGHAT and FQNNGV. Written as DNA, the CDR3 is TGTGCCAGCAGCCTGGGAGAAACCTACGAGCAGTACTTC. It yields the protein CASSLGETYEQYF.

The chain carries TRBV7-9 and TRBJ2-5; the match to TRBD1 covers 10 bases. The CDR3 is 15 residues long. Trimming removed 4 bases from V and 5 bases from J; junction bases left unmatched: 7. From germline, CDR1 is SEHNR and CDR2 FQNEAQ (reference sequence). The CDR3 region has the DNA TGTGCCAGCAGCTGGGACAGGGGATCGAAGGAGACCCAGTACTTC. Translating it yields CASSWDRGSKETQYF.

This chain joins TRBV6-5 and TRBJ1-2; D unclear. This CDR3 spans 13 amino acids. The germline V and J ends were trimmed by 8 bases and 4 bases, with 14 bases remaining between them. Germline-derived CDR1 and CDR2 are MNHEY and SVGAGI. The CDR3 DNA follows: TGTGCCAGCGCAAGAGCATCTTTCTATGGCTACACCTTC. It is translated as CASARASFYGYTF.

The chain has TRBV6-5 and TRBJ2-7; perhaps TRBD1 as D (6 bases). The germline gives CDR1 MNHEY, CDR2 SVGAGI. The CDR3 sequence is 14 residues long. V lost 7 bases and J lost 10, with 23 bases in between. CDR3 DNA: TGTGCCAGCAACAAAGGCAGGGGCCGGGATGAACAGTACTTC. Amino acids: CASNKGRGRDEQYF.

This sequence joins TRBV6-2 or TRBV6-3 and TRBJ2-1, with 8 bases matching TRBD2. Losses at the gene ends were 2 bases for V and 5 bases for J; bases not matched to a gene: 11. Germline values: CDR1 MNHEY, CDR2 SVGEGT. This CDR3 contains 17 residues. CDR3 loop: CASSYPKTSDKDNEQFF. The DNA of the CDR3 is TGTGCCAGCAGTTACCCGAAGACTAGCGATAAGGACAATGAGCAGTTCTTC.

This clone was observed a handful of times. V gene TRBV11-3 combines with J gene TRBJ2-1; perhaps TRBD1 as D (6 bases). Germline CDR1 reads SGHNT; CDR2 reads YENEEA. Trimming removed 3 bases from V and 7 bases from J, with 10 bases in between. The CDR3 consists of 13 residues. The CDR3 here is CASSLGARNEQFF. The CDR3, as DNA: TGTGCCAGCAGCTTGGGGGCAAGGAATGAGCAGTTCTTC.

This chain connects TRBV4-1 to TRBJ2-7; 13 bases align to TRBD2. Germline V lookup: CDR1 MGHRA, CDR2 YSYEKL. CDR3 length: 15 residues. The ends lost 1 base at V and 7 bases at J; junction bases unmatched: 4. The DNA of the CDR3 is TGCGCCAGCAGCCAAGGACTAGCGGGGGGAAGTGAGCAGTACTTC. Residues: CASSQGLAGGSEQYF.

The chain combines TRBV9 with TRBJ2-3, with 7 bases fitting TRBD2. This CDR3 spans 15 amino acids. Unmatched junction bases numbered 3, after V lost 0 bases and J lost 2 bases. Germline-derived CDR1 and CDR2 are SGDLS and YYNGEE. Written as DNA, the CDR3 is TGTGCCAGCAGCGTAGTGGGGGACTACACAGATACGCAGTATTTT. Translation gives CASSVVGDYTDTQYF.

This clone has only a few counts. The chain couples TRBV3-1 (or the pseudogene TRBV3-2) to TRBJ2-5, with 7 bases aligning to TRBD1. The germline gives CDR1 LGHDT, CDR2 YNNKEL (reference sequence). CDR3 length equals 15 residues. V was pared by 3 bases and J by 10 bases, with 14 bases of the junction left unmatched. CDR3 amino acids: CASSQDPTGYSDQYF. CDR3 nucleotides: TGTGCCAGCAGCCAGGACCCGACAGGGTATAGTGACCAGTACTTC.

The V call is TRBV7-9, the J call TRBJ1-2; a weak D match, TRBD1 (5 bases). From germline, CDR1 is SEHNR and CDR2 FQNEAQ (reference sequence). The CDR3 consists of 14 residues. Trimming took off 1 base at V and 4 bases at J, with 10 bases between the two ends. The CDR3 spells CASSLETATYGYTF. As DNA, the CDR3 is TGTGCCAGCAGCTTAGAGACAGCTACCTATGGCTACACCTTC.

The J gene is TRBJ2-5, the V gene TRBV18; weak D call: TRBD2 (6 bases). The CDR3 runs to 13 residues. Trimming removed 8 bases at V and 5 bases at J, with 15 bases between. Germline assignment: CDR1 KGHSH and CDR2 LQKENI. The CDR3 DNA sequence: TGTGCCAGCGTAACGACTAGAGCGGAGACCCAGTACTTC. Its translation is CASVTTRAETQYF.

The rearrangement links TRBV7-8 to TRBJ1-2; D is unresolved. V dropped 5 bases and J dropped 1 base, with 14 bases sitting between them. CDR3 length: 15 residues. Per germline, CDR1 SGHVS and CDR2 FQNEAQ. Here the CDR3 DNA reads TGTGCCAGCAGCCCAGCGGGCCTAAATAACTATGGCTACACCTTC. This encodes CASSPAGLNNYGYTF.

The chain joins TRBV9 to TRBJ2-7; maybe TRBD1 (6 bases). CDR1 and CDR2 (germline): SGDLS, YYNGEE. This CDR3 has 15 amino acids. With 0 bases removed from V and 2 bases from J, the gap between germline ends came to 12 bases. CDR3 in amino acids: CASSVGGTPTYEQYF. The CDR3 nucleotides read TGTGCCAGCAGCGTAGGTGGGACACCAACCTACGAGCAGTACTTC.

The sample holds a few counts of this clone. The genes are TRBV2 and TRBJ1-2; a weak D match, TRBD1 (5 bases). This CDR3 has 15 residues. The V gene lost 1 base and the J gene lost 4 bases, with 13 bases spanning the gap. Germline assignment: CDR1 SNHLY and CDR2 FYNNEI. The CDR3 here is CASSEGGRGIYGYTF. The CDR3 bases are TGTGCCAGCAGTGAAGGAGGGAGGGGAATCTATGGCTACACCTTC.

The gene calls are TRBV20-1 and TRBJ2-3, with TRBD2 identical over 13 bases. Germline loops: CDR1 DFQATT, CDR2 SNEGSKA (reference sequence). This CDR3 region has 17 residues. The trim removed 3 bases at V and 5 bases at J, leaving 11 bases unmatched. The CDR3 nucleotides are TGCAGTGCTAGTCCTATTACTAGCGGGAGGGCCGGAGATACGCAGTATTTT. Amino acids: CSASPITSGRAGDTQYF.

The chain carries TRBV7-9 and TRBJ2-7, with 9 bases matching TRBD1. Trimming cost V 5 bases and J 3 bases; bases outside gene matches: 8. This CDR3 has 15 residues. CDR1 is SEHNR and CDR2 is FQNEAQ in the germline V gene (reference sequence). The CDR3 here is CASSAPGTGHYEQYF. The CDR3 DNA reads as TGTGCCAGCAGCGCGCCCGGGACAGGGCACTACGAGCAGTACTTC.

V gene TRBV6-5 combines with J gene TRBJ2-2; 8 bases are a match to TRBD1. The end of the DNA fits TRBJ1-3 better, so the J call may be wrong. The CDR3 has 14 residues. Looked up from germline, CDR1 is MNHEY and CDR2 is SVGAGI. In nucleotides, the CDR3 is TGTGCCAGCAGGTCGGACAGGGTCGGAAACACCATATATTTT. This encodes CASRSDRVGNTIYF.

The CDR3 DNA reads TGTGCCCCGGAGTTCTGGACAGGGGAGGAAAAACTGTTTTTT. Its translation: CAPEFWTGEEKLFF. This chain joins TRBV30 and TRBJ1-4; 9 bases line up with TRBD1. V was pared by 8 bases and J by 8 bases, with 12 bases of the junction left unmatched. CDR1 GTSNPN and CDR2 SVGIG come from the germline V gene (reference sequence). This CDR3 spans 14 amino acids.

V gene TRBV19 combines with J gene TRBJ2-7, with 12 nucleotides matching TRBD2. Germline CDR1 and CDR2: LNHDA and SQIVND (reference sequence). V was clipped by 5 bases and J by 6 bases; unmatched bases: 8. The CDR3 covers 15 residues. The CDR3 protein is CASSPTSGSLGEQYF. The CDR3 nucleotides read TGTGCCAGTAGTCCGACTAGCGGGAGTCTAGGCGAGCAGTACTTC.

This clone was counted between two and nine times. The V gene is TRBV29-1, the J gene TRBJ2-5, with unresolved D. CDR1 SQVTM and CDR2 ANQGSEA come from the germline V gene. V lost 3 bases, J lost 0 bases, and 11 bases lay in between. The CDR3 runs 14 residues. The CDR3 loop is CSVESWQHQETQYF. CDR3 nucleotide sequence: TGCAGCGTTGAGTCTTGGCAACACCAAGAGACCCAGTACTTC.

The V and J genes are TRBV7-2 and TRBJ2-7; TRBD1 is a possible D gene (5 bases). The germline V gene encodes CDR1 SGHTA and CDR2 FQGNSA. The CDR3 has 13 residues. Trimming pared 1 base from V and 2 bases from J, leaving 6 bases between. The CDR3 DNA follows: TGTGCCAGCAGCTTAGGGGGCCCCTACGAGCAGTACTTC. This gives the protein CASSLGGPYEQYF.

This CDR3 is CASSHGTFFYEQYF. The CDR3 DNA sequence: TGTGCCAGCAGCCACGGGACATTTTTCTACGAGCAGTACTTC. The chain has TRBV5-6 and TRBJ2-7, with D maybe TRBD1 (6 bases). V was cut by 4 bases and J by 3 bases, with 14 bases left in between. The CDR3 is made up of 14 amino acids. The V gene's germline CDR1 is SGHDT and CDR2 YYEEEE.

The genes are TRBV7-9 and TRBJ2-1, with TRBD2 identical over 11 bases. Trimming removed 5 bases from V and 3 bases from J; junction bases left unmatched: 9. The CDR3 totals 17 residues. Germline-derived CDR1 and CDR2 are SEHNR and FQNEAQ (reference sequence). This chain's CDR3 is CASSLTPGLAVYNEQFF. The CDR3 bases are TGTGCCAGCAGCCTTACACCGGGACTAGCGGTCTACAATGAGCAGTTCTTC. Variable domain in full (rest from reference TRBV7-9 and TRBJ2-1): DTGVSQNPRHKITKRGQNVTFRCDPISEHNRLYWYRQTLGQGPEFLTYFQNEAQLEKSRLLSDRFSAERPKGSFSTLEIQRTEQGDSAMYLCASSLTPGLAVYNEQFFGPGTRLTVL.

CDR3 sequence: CASSQDRTGPTGELFF. CDR3 nucleotide sequence: TGTGCCAGCAGCCAGGATAGGACAGGACCCACCGGGGAGCTGTTTTTT. This chain uses TRBV4-2 with TRBJ2-2, with TRBD1 matching over 7 bases. The germline CDR1 and CDR2 sequences are LGHNA and YNFKEQ. Trimming removed 3 bases from V and 4 bases from J; junction bases left unmatched: 8. The length of the CDR3 is 16 residues.

For the CDR3, the DNA is TGTGCCTGGTTTCGGGGTAACTACGAGCAGTACTTC. It codes for CAWFRGNYEQYF. The chain carries TRBV30 and TRBJ2-7; maybe TRBD2 (5 bases). Looked up from germline, CDR1 is GTSNPN and CDR2 is SVGIG (reference sequence). The V and J ends lost 5 bases and 3 bases respectively, with 11 bases between them. This CDR3 is built from 12 residues.

The V call is TRBV2, the J call TRBJ1-2; TRBD1 is a possible D gene (6 bases). V lost 8 bases, J lost 0 bases, and 10 bases lay in between. The CDR3 extends over 13 amino acids. CDR1 and CDR2 (germline): SNHLY, FYNNEI. The chain's CDR3 is CASRTDSNYGYTF. The CDR3, as DNA: TGTGCCAGCCGGACAGACTCTAACTATGGCTACACCTTC.

V gene TRBV25-1 combines with J gene TRBJ1-2; D is perhaps TRBD1 (6 bases). There are 13 residues in the CDR3. Trimming stripped 2 bases from V and 8 bases from J, with 12 bases between. Germline-derived CDR1 and CDR2 are MGHDK and SYGVNS. DNA of the CDR3: TGTGCCAGCAGTGAAGCGGGGGCTAGGGGCTACACCTTC. As protein: CASSEAGARGYTF.